The T cell receptor beta chain described here comes from a study of patients and donors after allogeneic stem cell transplantation. From the RT-PCR reads, TCRdb called clonotypes with MiXCR, one entry per CDR3 protein. This table holds approximately 7,400 distinct CDR3 sequences, roughly 13% found once. CDR1 and CDR2 from the germline V gene are SEHNR and FQNEAQ (reference sequence). There are 15 residues in the CDR3. Trimming took 4 bases from V and 3 from J; bases not matched to a gene: 2. This clonotype appeared many times. This TCR was sampled from a human donor who was either an allogeneic HSCT recipient or a stem cell or donor lymphocyte infusion donor (not recorded which). It is not recorded whose cells these are; they may come from a transplant donor. Sequencing was carried out using blood, either unsorted or a sorted T cell fraction (not recorded which). This chain connects TRBV7-9 to TRBJ2-1; 11 bases fit TRBD2. The CDR3 spells CASSWGLADYNEQFF. The DNA for the CDR3 is TGTGCCAGCAGCTGGGGACTAGCGGACTACAATGAGCAGTTCTTC. The complete variable domain, with remaining parts taken from reference TRBV7-9 and TRBJ2-1, reads DTGVSQNPRHKITKRGQNVTFRCDPISEHNRLYWYRQTLGQGPEFLTYFQNEAQLEKSRLLSDRFSAERPKGSFSTLEIQRTEQGDSAMYLCASSWGLADYNEQFFGPGTRLTVL.